This TCR beta chain was recorded in a study of blood T cell repertoires in COVID-19. Study overall: Both acute and convalescent COVID-19 samples were obtained from the United States, Italy and Spain.

Followed longitudinally, the Seattle patients had been enrolled during active infection. Data came from immunoSEQ multiplex PCR; TCRdb stores just in-frame clones and leaves some out. Among under 400,000 clones listed, approximately 89% were seen once. Germline values: CDR1 SGHDT, CDR2 YYEEEE. The CDR3 runs to 12 residues. The germline V and J ends were trimmed by 5 bases and 1 base, with 6 bases remaining between them. V gene TRBV5-6 combines with J gene TRBJ1-1; D is unclear. The material sequenced was peripheral blood. This TCR was sampled from a woman aged 55-70 years with COVID-19, enrolled during active disease. The CDR3 region has the DNA TGTGCCAGCAGGACGGGGAACACTGAAGCTTTCTTT. Amino acid sequence: CASRTGNTEAFF.